A selection of T cell receptor beta chains follows, all from one sample in a study of blood T cell repertoires in COVID-19. Libraries were prepared by immunoSEQ multiplex PCR; TCRdb keeps only in-frame clonotypes and omits some of them. In the table there are approximately 160,000 clones, about 84% of which are singletons. The material sequenced was PBMCs or T cells enriched from blood (not recorded which). The receptor source for this set is a man in his forties or fifties who had recovered from COVID-19. Both conserved end residues are part of each CDR3. Fields, in order: J gene, D gene, V gene, clone size, CDR3 DNA, CDR3 protein. D genes are given only for firm matches. Expanded clones get a size class; other rows say once, few or many, or leave the size out.

TRBJ1-1 TRBD1 TRBV5-5 NA TGTGCCAGCAGGCTAGAACGACAGGGACATGTTGAAGCTTTCTTT CASRLERQGHVEAFF
TRBJ1-1 NA TRBV5-1 NA TGCGCCAGCAGCCTCACCAGGGGCCCTACAGGAAGCACTGAAGCTTTCTTT CASSLTRGPTGSTEAFF
TRBJ2-2 TRBD1 TRBV5-4 NA TGTGCCAGCAGCTGGCGGGACAGGGACACCGGGGAGCTGTTTTTT CASSWRDRDTGELFF
TRBJ2-7 NA TRBV11-2 NA TGTGCCAGCAGCTCTAGACAGATTAAACCCTACGAGCAGTACTTC CASSSRQIKPYEQYF
TRBJ2-7 NA TRBV18 NA TGTGCCAGCTCACCTACCAGGGGGGAGATGGAGCAGTACTTC CASSPTRGEMEQYF
TRBJ2-3 TRBD2 TRBV5-4 NA TGTGCCAGCAGCTTGAGGCTAGCGGGGTTCACTAGCACAGATACGCAGTATTTT CASSLRLAGFTSTDTQYF
TRBJ1-2 TRBD1 TRBV5-1 many TGCGCCAGCAGCTTGAGGATGACCGGACAGGGAAACTATGGCTACACCTTC CASSLRMTGQGNYGYTF
TRBJ1-5 NA TRBV6-1 NA TGTGCCAGCAGTGAAATGGCCAGGAATCAGCCCCAGCATTTT CASSEMARNQPQHF
TRBJ1-2 TRBD1 TRBV7-8 few TGTGCCAGCAGCCTTGGACAGGCCAGCTATGGCTACACCTTC CASSLGQASYGYTF
TRBJ2-3 TRBD2 TRBV4-1 once TGCGCCAGCAGCCGGGTACGGGAGGCCTCTAGCACAGATACGCAGTATTTT CASSRVREASSTDTQYF
TRBJ2-3 NA TRBV13 NA TGTGCCAGCAGCTTCTGGGACTTTTCCACAGATACGCAGTATTTT CASSFWDFSTDTQYF
TRBJ1-5 TRBD1 TRBV7-8 once TGTGCCAGCAGCTCGACAGGGGAGAGTCAGCCCCAGCATTTT CASSSTGESQPQHF
TRBJ1-2 NA TRBV5-1 once TGCGCCAGCAGCTTGGGGCAGGGGAATGGCTACACCTTC CASSLGQGNGYTF
TRBJ1-2 TRBD1 TRBV6-5 few TGTGCCAGCAGTACAGGCGGCAGGGGGCTTAGTGGCTACACCTTC CASSTGGRGLSGYTF
TRBJ1-2 TRBD1 TRBV5-6 once TGTGCCAGCAGCTGGACAGGGGGCTATGGCTACACCTTC CASSWTGGYGYTF
TRBJ1-2 NA TRBV14 NA TGTGCCAGCAGCCAAGCTTCCGACTATGGCTACACCTTC CASSQASDYGYTF
TRBJ2-7 NA TRBV19 few TGTGCCAGTAGTATAGGGGGCAAGGACGCCGAGCAGTACTTC CASSIGGKDAEQYF
TRBJ2-6 NA TRBV5-1 NA TGCGCCAGCAGCTTGCGGTCGTGGGGGGCCAACGTCCTGACTTTC CASSLRSWGANVLTF
TRBJ1-6 TRBD1 TRBV14 NA TGTGCCAGCAGCCAGGGACAGGGCTCTTTCAATTCCAATTCACCCCTCCACTTT CASSQGQGSFNSNSPLHF
TRBJ1-1 NA TRBV7-9 NA TGTGCCAGCAGCTTTCCAGGCAACACTGAAGCTTTCTTT CASSFPGNTEAFF
TRBJ1-6 TRBD1 TRBV6-1 NA TGTGCCAGCAGTGAAGCCGGCAGGGGGAGCTCCTATAATTCACCCCTCCACTTT CASSEAGRGSSYNSPLHF
TRBJ2-2 TRBD1 TRBV27 many TGTGCCAGCAGACGGACAGGGGGCCCCGGGGAGCTGTTTTTT CASRRTGGPGELFF
TRBJ1-1 TRBD1 TRBV5-1 NA TGCGCCAGCAGCTTGCTTGACAGGGGCGGCACTGAAGCTTTCTTT CASSLLDRGGTEAFF
TRBJ1-1 TRBD1 TRBV5-1 NA TGCGCCAGCAGCGACGGACAGGGGGGCACTGAAGCTTTCTTT CASSDGQGGTEAFF
TRBJ2-3 TRBD1 TRBV2 NA TGTGCCAGTTCACAGGGGGCGATTTATGGAGATACGCAGTATTTT CASSQGAIYGDTQYF
TRBJ2-3 TRBD2 TRBV5-1 NA TGCGCCAGCAGCCCACCAGTAGCGGGGGGAGGAGATACGCAGTATTTT CASSPPVAGGGDTQYF
TRBJ1-6 TRBD1 TRBV5-1 NA TGCGCCAGCAGTGGTAACCCGGACAGGGCCTATTCACCCCTCCACTTT CASSGNPDRAYSPLHF
TRBJ1-1 NA TRBV19 NA TGTGCCAGTAGTATAGGAAGAACCTCGGCGGCTGAAGCTTTCTTT CASSIGRTSAAEAFF
TRBJ1-1 NA TRBV19 NA TGTGCCAGTAGTATTATGGGGGGTGGCACTGAAGCTTTCTTT CASSIMGGGTEAFF
TRBJ2-1 TRBD1 TRBV7-7 NA TGTGCCAGCAGCTTAGACAGGGGTAATGAGCAGTTCTTC CASSLDRGNEQFF
TRBJ2-2 NA TRBV25-1 NA TGTGCCAGCAGTGAAATGAGGTCAGGGGAGAACGGGGAGCTGTTTTTT CASSEMRSGENGELFF
TRBJ1-3 TRBD1 TRBV30 NA TGTGCCTGGAGCCTCGGACAGGGATTCGCCGGAAACACCATATATTTT CAWSLGQGFAGNTIYF
TRBJ2-2 NA TRBV5-6 NA TGTGCCAGCAGCTTGGCCAGCTGGGGGCGGGTCGGGGAGCTGTTTTTT CASSLASWGRVGELFF
TRBJ1-6 NA TRBV10-1 NA TGCGCCAGCATGACAGCCTCCCTTTCCTTATATAATTCACCCCTCCACTTT CASMTASLSLYNSPLHF
TRBJ1-1 NA TRBV3-1/TRBV3-2 NA TGTGCCAGCACCCGGGGGACGAACACTGAAGCTTTCTTT CASTRGTNTEAFF
TRBJ1-1 NA TRBV20-1 few TGCAGTGCCCCTCTGGCTTTCTTT CSAPLAFF
TRBJ2-1 TRBD2 TRBV7-2 NA TGTGCCAGCAGCCCTCGGGGGAGCGGGGCTATTAGCTCCTACAATGAGCAGTTCTTC CASSPRGSGAISSYNEQFF
TRBJ1-5 NA TRBV30 NA TGTGCCTGGAGTGTGGGGGGGGGAGATCAGCCCCAGCATTTT CAWSVGGGDQPQHF
TRBJ2-7 TRBD1 TRBV30 NA TGTGCCGGACAGCCCCTTGACAGGGGGAACTCCTACGAGCAGTACTTC CAGQPLDRGNSYEQYF
TRBJ1-5 TRBD1 TRBV13 few TGTGCCAGCAGCTTAGCGTACAGGGGTTCGGTGCGGTGGGATCAGCCCCAGCATTTT CASSLAYRGSVRWDQPQHF
TRBJ2-5 NA TRBV11-2 NA TGTGCCAGCAGCTCCATTCGTAGCGAGGAGACCCAGTACTTC CASSSIRSEETQYF